A single sample is the source of the 27 T cell receptor beta chains below, sequenced in a study of tumor T cells in aggressive B-cell lymphoma. The method was immunoSEQ multiplex PCR; TCRdb's version includes in-frame clones alone and lacks a portion of them. The sample records just under 850 clones, 80% to 85% being singletons. Sequencing was carried out using tumor tissue. The source of these receptors is an adult with diffuse large B cell lymphoma.

V gene TRBV11-1 combines with J gene TRBJ2-7; TRBD2 aligns across 14 bases. V lost 9 bases and J lost 4; bases outside the gene matches: 11. Germline V gene data show CDR1 as SGHAT and CDR2 as FQDESV (reference sequence). The CDR3 has 16 amino acids. The DNA of the CDR3 is TGTGCCAGACCGGGGGGGACTAGCGGGAGAAGTTACGAGCAGTACTTC. Its protein product is CARPGGTSGRSYEQYF.

The chain carries TRBV2 and TRBJ2-1; D perhaps matches TRBD2 (5 bases). CDR3 length: 13 residues. V shed 10 bases and J shed 4 bases, with 14 bases lying between them. Germline V CDR1 and CDR2: SNHLY, FYNNEI. This CDR3 reads CATEHRGYNEQFF. As DNA, the CDR3 is TGTGCCACCGAACACCGGGGTTACAATGAGCAGTTCTTC.

The genes are TRBV28 and TRBJ1-2, with D possibly being TRBD1 (6 bases). Looked up from germline, CDR1 is MDHEN and CDR2 is SYDVKM. This CDR3 has 12 amino acids. V gave up 6 bases and J gave up 4 bases, with 9 bases separating them. The CDR3 protein is CASSQGTYGYTF. CDR3 sequence (DNA): TGTGCCAGCAGCCAGGGGACCTATGGCTACACCTTC.

The gene calls are TRBV25-1 and TRBJ1-5, with 10 bases identical to TRBD1. The V gene's germline CDR1 is MGHDK and CDR2 SYGVNS. The CDR3 spans 14 residues. Losses at the gene ends were 8 bases for V and 1 base for J; bases not matched to a gene: 2. As DNA, the CDR3 is TGTGCCAGCCGGGACAGGGGCAGCAATCAGCCCCAGCATTTT. It yields the protein CASRDRGSNQPQHF.

Worth noting for this clone: One end of the junction varies from germline; a read error may be responsible. The V and J genes are TRBV7-8 and TRBJ2-3; TRBD1 might be the D (5 bases). Germline-derived CDR1 and CDR2 are SGHVS and FQNEAQ. This CDR3 is 17 amino acids long. The CDR3 region is CASSLAEQVTRTDTQYF. CDR3 nucleotides: TGTGCCAGCAGCTTAGCGGAACAGGTGACGCGCACAGATACACAGTATTTT.

There are a few counts of this clone. The chain has TRBV29-1 and TRBJ1-3; D gene ambiguous. Germline V gene data show CDR1 as SQVTM and CDR2 as ANQGSEA. The CDR3 is 14 amino acids. The ends were cut back, 2 bases at V and 4 bases at J, with 12 bases in the middle. Written as DNA, the CDR3 is TGCAGCGTTGAAATCCTTGGAGCAGGAAACACCATATATTTT. Translation gives CSVEILGAGNTIYF.

The chain links TRBV19 to TRBJ2-7; 14 nucleotides match TRBD2. The CDR3 consists of 18 residues. Germline CDR1 is LNHDA and CDR2 is SQIVND (reference sequence). The V gene end was trimmed by 4 bases and the J gene end by 0 bases; junction bases not matched to a gene: 8. The CDR3 coding sequence is TGTGCCAGTAGTAGACTAGCGGGAGGGCCCTCGTACTCCTACGAGCAGTACTTC. Amino acids: CASSRLAGGPSYSYEQYF.

The J gene is TRBJ2-5, the V gene TRBV28; D might be TRBD2 (7 bases). This CDR3 spans 16 amino acids. V lost 6 bases to trimming and J lost 0 bases, with 17 bases between them. Germline CDR1 is MDHEN and CDR2 is SYDVKM. The CDR3 loop reads CASSTNGGAYQETQYF. DNA for the CDR3: TGTGCCAGCAGCACAAATGGGGGGGCGTACCAAGAGACCCAGTACTTC.

The genes are TRBV7-3 and TRBJ2-1, with TRBD2 matching over 7 bases. This CDR3 region has 15 residues. Germline V lookup: CDR1 SGHTA, CDR2 FQGTGA. Trimming cost V 4 bases and J 8 bases; bases outside gene matches: 11. CDR3 amino acids: CASSSAGGEFDEQFF. DNA for the CDR3: TGTGCCAGCAGCTCGGCTGGGGGGGAGTTCGATGAGCAGTTCTTC.

The rearrangement links TRBV25-1 to TRBJ1-4, with D maybe TRBD1 (5 bases). Germline V lookup: CDR1 MGHDK, CDR2 SYGVNS. V lost 5 bases to trimming and J lost 0 bases, with 10 bases between them. The CDR3 covers 15 residues. CDR3 in amino acids: CASSKGIATNEKLFF. For the CDR3, the DNA is TGTGCCAGCAGTAAGGGGATAGCAACTAATGAAAAACTGTTTTTT. Drawing the rest from reference TRBV25-1 and TRBJ1-4, the complete variable domain is EADIYQTPRYLVIGTGKKITLECSQTMGHDKMYWYQQDPGMELHLIHYSYGVNSTEKGDLSSESTVSRIRTEHFPLTLESARPSHTSQYLCASSKGIATNEKLFFGSGTQLSVL.

The chain recombines TRBV4-2 with TRBJ2-1; TRBD2 agrees at 8 bases. The CDR3 runs 17 residues. Germline assignment: CDR1 LGHNA and CDR2 YNFKEQ. V trimming: 0 bases; J trimming: 5 bases; junction bases outside the gene matches: 9. The CDR3 loop is CASSQDMASGYNNEQFF. The CDR3 DNA reads as TGTGCCAGCAGCCAAGATATGGCTAGCGGGTACAACAATGAGCAGTTCTTC.

As concerns this clone: One end of the junction fails to match germline, which may point to a read error. The V call is TRBV6-5, the J call TRBJ2-7, with D perhaps TRBD1 (6 bases). Looked up from germline, CDR1 is MNHEY and CDR2 is SVGAGI. The CDR3 consists of 12 residues. This CDR3 is CASSYPRGEQYF. The CDR3, as DNA: TGTGCCAGCAGTTACCCCAGGGGCGAGCAGTATTTC.

About this clone: A read error may account for a junction end that differs from germline. The chain employs TRBV11-2 and TRBJ2-1, with TRBD2 matching over 8 bases. This CDR3 region has 17 residues. The germline gives CDR1 SGHAT, CDR2 FQNNGV. The chain's CDR3 is CASSHPGLVRSYNEQFF. CDR3 bases: TGTGCCAGCAGTCATCCGGGACTAGTTCGGTCCTATAATGAGCAGTTCTTC. The variable domain in full, completed from reference TRBV11-2 and TRBJ2-1, reads EAGVAQSPRYKIIEKRQSVAFWCNPISGHATLYWYQQILGQGPKLLIQFQNNGVVDDSQLPKDRFSAERLKGVDSTLKIQPAKLEDSAVYLCASSHPGLVRSYNEQFFGPGTRLTVL.

This clone has just a few counts. The V call is TRBV6-5, the J call TRBJ2-1; D might be TRBD1 (5 bases). Germline assignment: CDR1 MNHEY and CDR2 SVGAGI. CDR3 size: 14 residues. The V gene lost 2 bases and the J gene lost 7 bases, with 12 bases spanning the gap. As DNA, the CDR3 is TGTGCCAGCAGTTACGGGGCCCAGGGAAATGAGCAGTTCTTC. The encoded protein is CASSYGAQGNEQFF.

J is TRBJ2-7 and V is TRBV5-4, with 8 bases fitting TRBD2. The trim removed 0 bases at V and 2 bases at J, leaving 4 bases unmatched. Germline CDR1 SGHNT, CDR2 YYREEE (reference sequence). The CDR3 has 15 residues. CDR3 residues: CASSLGTSGTYEQYF. The CDR3 nucleotides read TGTGCCAGCAGCTTGGGAACTAGCGGAACCTACGAGCAGTACTTC. Full variable domain (outside the CDR3, taken from reference TRBV5-4 and TRBJ2-7): ETGVTQSPTHLIKTRGQQVTLRCSSQSGHNTVSWYQQALGQGPQFIFQYYREEENGRGNFPPRFSGLQFPNYSSELNVNALELDDSALYLCASSLGTSGTYEQYFGPGTRLTVT.

This clone was recorded only once. V and J are TRBV6-6 and TRBJ2-1, with D uncertain. The germline V gene encodes CDR1 MNHNY and CDR2 SVGAGI (reference sequence). The CDR3 sequence is 11 residues long. Between the trimmed V and J ends, which lost 0 bases and 15 bases, there was a span of 9 bases. CDR3 protein: CASSYSTERFF. The CDR3 nucleotides read TGTGCCAGCAGTTACTCTACGGAGAGGTTCTTC.

V and J are TRBV27 and TRBJ2-2; D possibly corresponds to TRBD1 (5 bases). The V end lost 7 bases, the J end lost 0 bases, and 12 bases lay between the germline ends. The CDR3 spans 15 residues. CDR1 is MNHEY, CDR2 SMNVEV, per germline (reference sequence). This CDR3 is CASKVAGTNTGELFF. The CDR3 bases are TGTGCCAGCAAAGTGGCAGGGACGAACACCGGGGAGCTGTTTTTT.

V and J are TRBV6-4 and TRBJ1-5; possibly TRBD1 for D (6 bases). This CDR3 region has 15 residues. The V and J ends lost 6 bases and 2 bases respectively, with 14 bases between them. The germline V gene has CDR1 MRHNA and CDR2 SNTAGT. The DNA for the CDR3 is TGTGCCAGCAGCAAGACAGGTGCGGGCAATCAGCCCCAGCATTTT. Its translation: CASSKTGAGNQPQHF.

V and J are TRBV11-2 and TRBJ1-5, with no clear D. The V end was cut by 5 bases, the J end by 7 bases, with 12 bases between. The CDR3 runs 13 residues. CDR1 is SGHAT and CDR2 is FQNNGV in the germline V gene. The CDR3 loop is CASSPGGIQPQHF. CDR3 coding DNA: TGTGCCAGCAGCCCCGGAGGGATCCAGCCCCAGCATTTT.

This clone was counted a single time. The genes are TRBV25-1 and TRBJ2-5; TRBD2 aligns across 7 bases. The CDR3 totals 14 residues. V trimming: 5 bases; J trimming: 7 bases; junction bases outside the gene matches: 10. Germline lookup yields CDR1 MGHDK and CDR2 SYGVNS. CDR3 DNA sequence: TGTGCCAGCAGTTCGCGGGAGTGGGTCGGGACCCAGTACTTC. This encodes CASSSREWVGTQYF.

In the case of this clone: The same CDR3 arises from other DNA sequences in this sample as well. The chain carries TRBV6-5 and TRBJ2-2; D is undetermined. Looked up from germline, CDR1 is MNHEY and CDR2 is SVGAGI. This CDR3 spans 15 amino acids. V shed 2 bases and J shed 5 bases, with 12 bases lying between them. CDR3 sequence (DNA): TGTGCCAGCAGTTACGGGCTATCAAGGACCGGGGAGCTGTTTTTT. Residues: CASSYGLSRTGELFF.

This clone was seen once. The J gene is TRBJ2-3, the V gene TRBV10-1, with TRBD2 matching 9 bases. V shed 3 bases, J shed 6 bases, and the junction held 7 bases outside the gene matches. The CDR3 has 15 amino acids. The germline gives CDR1 WNHNN, CDR2 SYGVQD (reference sequence). Written as DNA, the CDR3 is TGCGCCAGCAGTGAAATAGCGGGAGTGGGGGATACGCAGTATTTT. This encodes CASSEIAGVGDTQYF.

The gene calls are TRBV6-6 and TRBJ2-5; TRBD2 is a possible D gene (6 bases). The tail of the sequence fits TRBJ2-7 better, so the J call may be wrong. The CDR3 consists of 12 residues. Germline V gene sequence: CDR1 MNHNY, CDR2 SVGAGI (reference sequence). The chain's CDR3 is CASKEGSYEQYF. In nucleotides, the CDR3 is TGTGCCAGCAAGGAGGGCAGCTACGAGCAGTACTTC.

The chain links TRBV6-5 to TRBJ1-4, with 7 bases lining up with TRBD1. The CDR3 extends over 14 amino acids. Per the germline V gene, CDR1 is MNHEY and CDR2 is SVGAGI. J was trimmed by 12 bases and V by 0 bases; bases with no gene match: 7. For the CDR3, the DNA is TGTGCCAGCAGTTACTCCGGGACAGCCTGGGAACTGTTTTTT. This codes for CASSYSGTAWELFF.

This chain joins TRBV7-8 and TRBJ1-1, with a tentative D call TRBD1 (6 bases). CDR3 length: 13 residues. The germline CDR1 and CDR2 sequences are SGHVS and FQNEAQ. The germline V and J ends were trimmed by 1 base and 6 bases, with 9 bases remaining between them. In DNA, the CDR3 is TGTGCCAGCAGCTTAGATCAGGGGCCTGAAGCTTTCTTT. Translating gives CASSLDQGPEAFF.

This chain uses TRBV7-2 with TRBJ2-3; TRBD1 is a possible D gene (5 bases). V was cut by 1 base and J by 0 bases, with 11 bases left in between. The CDR3 contains 16 residues. Per germline, CDR1 SGHTA and CDR2 FQGNSA. The CDR3: CASSLGQPGSTDTQYF. The CDR3 nucleotides are TGTGCCAGCAGCTTAGGACAGCCTGGGAGCACAGATACGCAGTATTTT.

The chain links TRBV15 to TRBJ2-2; 8 positions match TRBD1. With V trimmed by 5 bases and J by 4 bases, 6 bases remained unmatched. CDR1 and CDR2 from the germline V gene are LNHNV and YYDKDF (reference sequence). The CDR3 extends over 15 amino acids. CDR3 in amino acids: CATSPDRVSTGELFF. The CDR3 DNA follows: TGTGCCACCAGCCCGGACAGGGTATCCACCGGGGAGCTGTTTTTT.